This TCR beta chain was profiled in a study of beta chain features in type 1 diabetes. This CDR3 has 13 amino acids. Looked up from germline, CDR1 is SGDLS and CDR2 is YYNGEE. The V end was cut by 0 bases, the J end by 4 bases, with 8 bases between. All of the isolated RNA was reverse transcribed, so expressed TCRB transcripts were sequenced. Sequencing was performed with immunoSEQ multiplex PCR; in TCRdb, only in-frame clones are kept and a portion is missing. The repertoire holds fewer than 900,000 clones, with under 20% as singletons. Sorting based on CD45RO/CCR7/CD25/CD127/CD95/CD27 separated CD4+ naive, central memory, regulatory and stem cell-like memory cells. A few counts support this clone.

Sequences were obtained from naive CD4+ T cells from blood. This TCR was recovered from a woman aged 18 to 35 in good health. The rearrangement joins TRBV9 to TRBJ2-7, with a possible D match to TRBD1 (5 bases). The CDR3 here is CASSVGAGYEQYF. The CDR3 region has the DNA TGTGCCAGCAGCGTAGGTGCAGGGTACGAGCAGTACTTC.